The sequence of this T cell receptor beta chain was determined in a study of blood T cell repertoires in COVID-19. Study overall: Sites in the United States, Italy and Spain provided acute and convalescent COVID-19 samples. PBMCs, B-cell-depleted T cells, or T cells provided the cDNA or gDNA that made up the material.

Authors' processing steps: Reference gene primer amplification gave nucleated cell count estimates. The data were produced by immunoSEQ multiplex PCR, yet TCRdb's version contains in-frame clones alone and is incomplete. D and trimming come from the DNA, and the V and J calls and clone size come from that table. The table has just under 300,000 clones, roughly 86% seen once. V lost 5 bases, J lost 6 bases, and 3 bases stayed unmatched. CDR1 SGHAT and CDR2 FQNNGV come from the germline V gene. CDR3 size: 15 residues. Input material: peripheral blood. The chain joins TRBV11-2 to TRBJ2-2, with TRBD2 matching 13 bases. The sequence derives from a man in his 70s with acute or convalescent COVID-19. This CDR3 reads CASSRTSGSPGELFF. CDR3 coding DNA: TGTGCCAGCAGCCGGACTAGCGGGAGTCCCGGGGAGCTGTTTTTT.